The sequence of this T cell receptor beta chain was determined in a study of CD8 T cells in Susac syndrome. Germline-derived CDR1 and CDR2 are SGDLS and YYNGEE. The CDR3 has 12 amino acids. V was shortened by 4 bases and J by 7 bases, with 6 bases between the two germline ends. A quantity of about 0.5 to 1 ug RNA underwent reverse transcription using random hexamers. In TCRdb, the immunoSEQ multiplex PCR reads were re-called with MiXCR into one record per CDR3 protein. This table holds more than 110,000 distinct CDR3 sequences, roughly 94% found once. The clonotype comes from a human donor in good health. This chain uses TRBV9 with TRBJ1-6; D call uncertain. The material sequenced was CD8+ T cells from PBMCs. CDR3 coding DNA: TGTGCCAGCAGCCGAATGAATTCACCCCTCCACTTT. It yields the protein CASSRMNSPLHF.